This entry lists 18 T cell receptor beta chains sequenced from one sample in a study of blood T cell repertoires in COVID-19. Only in-frame clones appear in the TCRdb table, and some are missing; sequencing was by immunoSEQ multiplex PCR. The sample records roughly 180,000 clones, 76% being singletons. Sequencing was done on a sample of peripheral blood. All receptors come from a woman aged 45-60 years with active or convalescent COVID-19.

The chain recombines TRBV5-6 with TRBJ2-1; TRBD1 matches 10 bases. Germline-derived CDR1 and CDR2 are SGHDT and YYEEEE. The CDR3 extends over 17 amino acids. After removal of 4 bases from V and 6 bases from J, the junction contained 13 bases not matched to a gene. The CDR3 here is CASSPWGGQGVLNEQFF. The CDR3 DNA reads TGTGCCAGCAGCCCATGGGGCGGACAGGGGGTACTCAATGAGCAGTTCTTC.

The chain joins TRBV3-1 (or the pseudogene TRBV3-2) to TRBJ2-2; 10 nucleotides align to TRBD1. V lost 9 bases and J lost 4; bases outside the gene matches: 5. Per germline, CDR1 LGHDT and CDR2 YNNKEL (reference sequence). The CDR3 covers 14 residues. DNA for the CDR3: TGTGCCAGTAGACAGGGGGCGGGCACCGGGGAGCTGTTTTTT. Its protein is CASRQGAGTGELFF.

The chain recombines TRBV19 with TRBJ1-1, with 8 positions matching TRBD1. Per germline, CDR1 LNHDA and CDR2 SQIVND (reference sequence). V shed 6 bases and J 5 bases; nucleotides not matched to a gene: 11. This CDR3 region has 15 residues. DNA of the CDR3: TGTGCCAGTAGCCCTGGGAGACAGGGGAGAACTGAAGCTTTCTTT. Protein: CASSPGRQGRTEAFF.

The V gene is TRBV6-2 or TRBV6-3, the J gene TRBJ2-1; D might be TRBD2 (6 bases). V gave up 4 bases and J gave up 2 bases, with 21 bases separating them. In germline, CDR1 is MNHEY, CDR2 SVGEGT. The CDR3 contains 18 residues. In DNA form, the CDR3 reads TGTGCCAGCAGTTCTTCCGTCTCTAGCGCCCTGGCCTACAATGAGCAGTTCTTC. This gives the protein CASSSSVSSALAYNEQFF.

The chain is built from TRBV18 and TRBJ2-7; D is perhaps TRBD2 (5 bases). The V and J ends lost 0 bases and 3 bases respectively, with 12 bases between them. Germline-derived CDR1 and CDR2 are KGHSH and LQKENI. The CDR3 covers 15 residues. The DNA for the CDR3 is TGTGCCAGCTCACCACCGTCGAGGGCGGACTACGAGCAGTACTTC. Amino acid sequence: CASSPPSRADYEQYF.

This rearrangement joins TRBV4-3 to TRBJ2-3; 10 bases are a match to TRBD2. Trimming cost V 4 bases and J 1 base; bases outside gene matches: 8. The germline gives CDR1 LGHNA, CDR2 YSLEER. The CDR3 consists of 17 residues. CDR3 protein: CASSPSTLAGGTDTQYF. Written as DNA, the CDR3 is TGCGCCAGCAGCCCCTCTACGCTAGCGGGAGGCACAGATACGCAGTATTTT.

This CDR3 is CASTRGGREAFF. DNA for the CDR3: TGTGCCAGCACTCGAGGTGGGAGGGAAGCTTTCTTT. This chain links TRBV28 with TRBJ1-1, with D unresolved. Germline V CDR1 and CDR2: MDHEN, SYDVKM. This CDR3 contains 12 residues. Deletions cut 7 bases from V and 8 bases from J, with 14 bases between.

J is TRBJ2-7 and V is TRBV19, with 7 bases identical to TRBD1. The germline gives CDR1 LNHDA, CDR2 SQIVND (reference sequence). Germline trimming cut 5 bases from V and 1 base from J; bases unmatched to any gene: 11. The CDR3 has 16 residues. The CDR3 coding sequence is TGTGCCAGTAGTCCCACACGGACAGGCAATTCCTACGAGCAGTACTTC. Translation: CASSPTRTGNSYEQYF.

The rearrangement joins TRBV5-3 to TRBJ1-5; 9 nucleotides align to TRBD1. TRBV5-3 is identified as an open reading frame with a role that is uncertain. V dropped 1 base and J dropped 3; count of bases not matched to a gene: 8. The CDR3 is 17 residues long. This chain's CDR3 is CARSLSSGTGTNQPQHF. In nucleotides, the CDR3 is TGTGCCAGAAGCTTGTCTTCCGGGACAGGGACCAATCAGCCCCAGCATTTT.

The chain employs TRBV7-2 and TRBJ2-5; D is unresolved. This CDR3 is built from 12 residues. CDR1 and CDR2 (germline): SGHTA, FQGNSA. V lost 3 bases, J lost 4 bases, and 6 bases lay in between. The CDR3 loop reads CASSFPLETQYF. The DNA of the CDR3 is TGTGCCAGCAGCTTCCCGTTAGAGACCCAGTACTTC.

The V and J genes are TRBV2 and TRBJ1-1; D possibly corresponds to TRBD1 (5 bases). Germline V gene sequence: CDR1 SNHLY, CDR2 FYNNEI. Trimming left V 7 bases short and J 1 base short, with 10 bases between. The CDR3 runs 13 residues. CDR3 sequence reads: CASILQGNTEAFF. DNA for the CDR3: TGTGCCAGCATCCTCCAGGGGAACACTGAAGCTTTCTTT.

The rearrangement joins TRBV7-2 to TRBJ2-3; maybe TRBD2 (6 bases). The CDR3 runs to 14 residues. From germline, CDR1 is SGHTA and CDR2 FQGNSA. Trimming pared 5 bases from V and 4 bases from J, leaving 13 bases between. The CDR3 sequence is CASSPPGVADTQYF. Written as DNA, the CDR3 is TGTGCCAGCAGCCCGCCGGGGGTCGCAGATACGCAGTATTTT.

V gene TRBV7-2 combines with J gene TRBJ1-2, with 9 bases that match TRBD1. Per germline, CDR1 SGHTA and CDR2 FQGNSA. V was pared by 1 base and J by 4 bases, with 7 bases of the junction left unmatched. This CDR3 spans 16 amino acids. CDR3 nucleotides: TGTGCCAGCAGCTTAGGAGTAACAGGGGGCTTCTATGGCTACACCTTC. It yields the protein CASSLGVTGGFYGYTF.

A few counts support this clone. The V and J genes are TRBV18 and TRBJ2-2; 7 bases line up with TRBD1. This CDR3 is 14 amino acids long. The germline V gene has CDR1 KGHSH and CDR2 LQKENI. The V gene end was trimmed by 5 bases and the J gene end by 5 bases; junction bases not matched to a gene: 5. For the CDR3, the DNA is TGTGCCAGCTCATCCACAGGGGATACCGGGGAGCTGTTTTTT. Protein sequence: CASSSTGDTGELFF.

The chain is built from TRBV7-2 and TRBJ2-3, with 15 bases that match TRBD2. Per the germline V gene, CDR1 is SGHTA and CDR2 is FQGNSA. Germline trimming cut 5 bases from V and 6 bases from J; bases unmatched to any gene: 6. The CDR3 extends over 16 amino acids. The CDR3 DNA reads TGTGCCAGCAGCCTGATAGGGACTAGCGGGAGGGATACGCAGTATTTT. It encodes CASSLIGTSGRDTQYF.

This clone was recorded a few times. The chain employs TRBV9 and TRBJ1-6; 10 positions agree with TRBD1. The CDR3 has 14 amino acids. In germline, CDR1 is SGDLS, CDR2 YYNGEE. The trim removed 3 bases at V and 10 bases at J, leaving 4 bases unmatched. CDR3 nucleotides: TGTGCCAGCAGCGCGGGACAGGGGAGGTCACCCCTCCACTTT. Protein product: CASSAGQGRSPLHF.

The J gene is TRBJ1-2, the V gene TRBV9; TRBD1 matches at 10 bases. The CDR3 covers 13 residues. J was trimmed by 3 bases and V by 7 bases; bases with no gene match: 3. Germline lookup yields CDR1 SGDLS and CDR2 YYNGEE. The CDR3 sequence: CASGDRGDYGYTF. The CDR3 coding sequence is TGTGCCAGCGGGGACAGGGGTGACTATGGCTACACCTTC.

This clone showed up just a few times. The chain uses TRBV19 and TRBJ1-1, with D possibly TRBD1 on 5 matching bases. Trimming removed 1 base from V and 4 bases from J, with 10 bases in between. The germline V gene has CDR1 LNHDA and CDR2 SQIVND (reference sequence). This CDR3 is 14 amino acids long. CDR3 sequence (DNA): TGTGCCAGTAGTATAGCGGGGGGACCCACTGAAGCTTTCTTT. This codes for CASSIAGGPTEAFF.